Sequencing of this T cell receptor beta chain was carried out in a study of blood T cell repertoires in COVID-19. Whole-study context: COVID-19 samples collected from the United States, Italy and Spain covered acute and convalescent phases. The cDNA or gDNA used as material had been derived from T cells, B-cell-depleted T cells, or PBMCs.

Original data processing: Amplified reference gene primers provided the basis for estimating nucleated cell counts. The table came from immunoSEQ multiplex PCR; TCRdb's copy has only in-frame clones and leaves some out. The DNA gave D and trimming, while V, J and clone size come from that table. The repertoire consists of 150,000 to 200,000 clones, with roughly 80% occurring once and the leading ten covering 17%. From germline, CDR1 is LNHDA and CDR2 SQIVND (reference sequence). Deletions cut 4 bases from V and 8 bases from J, with 24 bases between. CDR3 length equals 17 residues. Sequenced input: peripheral blood. The TCR was taken from a man aged 55 to 69 with active or convalescent COVID-19. The chain carries TRBV19 and TRBJ2-1; D is possibly TRBD2 (5 bases). CDR3: CASSTLQVTGRRDEQFF. CDR3 in DNA: TGTGCCAGTAGTACCCTCCAGGTGACGGGAAGAAGAGATGAGCAGTTCTTC.